The 17 T cell receptor beta chains given below trace back to one sample, sequenced in a study of vaccination and CD4 T cells after COVID-19. These receptors' antigens are unknown. Sample treatment: roughly 10-day PBMC culture with coronavirus spike peptide pools or control peptides (ViraFEST assay). The Oncomine TCR Beta short-read assay was what sequenced the DNA obtained from cultured CD4+ T cells. TCRdb re-called the PCR reads with MiXCR, one entry per CDR3 protein. This table has over 15,000 distinct CDR3 sequences, roughly 60% appearing once. Sample: CD4+ T cells from blood, cultured in vitro. These receptors were obtained from a human donor who had recovered from COVID-19.

This clonotype was picked up one time. This rearrangement joins TRBV10-1 to TRBJ1-1; possibly TRBD1 for D (5 bases). The CDR3 runs to 14 residues. Trimming removed 5 bases from V and 0 bases from J, with 10 bases in between. Germline assignment: CDR1 WNHNN and CDR2 SYGVQD (reference sequence). The CDR3 nucleotides read TGCGCCAGCAGTAAGGGGACCCTGAACACTGAAGCTTTCTTT. This translates into CASSKGTLNTEAFF.

The chain has TRBV19 and TRBJ1-1, with D perhaps TRBD1 (5 bases). Germline CDR1 reads LNHDA; CDR2 reads SQIVND (reference sequence). Between the trimmed V and J ends, which lost 5 bases and 5 bases, there was a span of 12 bases. This CDR3 is built from 13 residues. The CDR3 DNA follows: TGTGCCAGTAGTTCACAGGTTAATACTGAAGCTTTCTTT. This translates into CASSSQVNTEAFF.

The chain has TRBV24-1 and TRBJ2-2, with TRBD2 as a possible D gene (6 bases). Germline V gene data show CDR1 as KGHDR and CDR2 as SFDVKD. The CDR3 covers 17 residues. The V end was cut by 8 bases, the J end by 1 base, with 19 bases between. The CDR3, as DNA: TGTGCCACCAAAGCGGCTCCGGGGGTAGAGAACACCGGGGAGCTGTTTTTT. Protein product: CATKAAPGVENTGELFF.

V and J are TRBV2 and TRBJ1-3; D call uncertain. The CDR3 is made up of 14 amino acids. Germline V gives CDR1 SNHLY, CDR2 FYNNEI. V lost 6 bases and J 1 base, leaving 10 bases between the germline ends. Here the CDR3 DNA reads TGTGCCAGCAGACTCACAGTGTCTGGAAACACCATATATTTT. Protein product: CASRLTVSGNTIYF.

This clonotype has just a few counts. The chain links TRBV7-8 to TRBJ1-2, with D unresolved. The CDR3 loop spans 15 amino acids. Germline loops: CDR1 SGHVS, CDR2 FQNEAQ. V was pared by 2 bases and J by 2 bases, with 12 bases between. This CDR3 reads CASSLRTQRNYGYTF. The CDR3 DNA sequence: TGTGCCAGCAGCTTACGGACCCAAAGGAACTATGGCTACACCTTC.

The CDR3 loop is CSASWGLDRGPLQNYGYTF. CDR3 in DNA: TGCAGTGCTAGTTGGGGTCTGGATAGGGGACCCCTCCAAAACTATGGCTACACCTTC. The chain employs TRBV20-1 and TRBJ1-2; D may be TRBD1 (5 bases). Trimming cost V 3 bases and J 2 bases, with 28 bases left between them. Per the germline V gene, CDR1 is DFQATT and CDR2 is SNEGSKA (reference sequence). The CDR3 is 19 residues long.

The genes are TRBV7-2 and TRBJ1-5, with D possibly matching TRBD1 (6 bases). Looked up from germline, CDR1 is SGHTA and CDR2 is FQGNSA. V was cut by 3 bases and J by 6 bases, with 15 bases left in between. There are 15 residues in the CDR3. CDR3 sequence: CASSFSAGARQPQHF. Written as DNA, the CDR3 is TGTGCCAGCAGCTTTTCGGCGGGGGCGCGTCAGCCCCAGCATTTT.

J is TRBJ2-1 and V is TRBV7-2; D call uncertain. CDR1 is SGHTA and CDR2 is FQGNSA in the germline V gene. The V gene lost 1 base and the J gene lost 9 bases, with 13 bases spanning the gap. The CDR3 contains 14 residues. CDR3 DNA: TGTGCCAGCAGCTTAGGCCCTACTCGAGGTGAGCAGTTCTTC. Amino acid sequence: CASSLGPTRGEQFF. Complete variable domain (other parts from reference TRBV7-2 and TRBJ2-1): GAGVSQSPSNKVTEKGKDVELRCDPISGHTALYWYRQSLGQGLEFLIYFQGNSAPDKSGLPSDRFSAERTGGSVSTLTIQRTQQEDSAVYLCASSLGPTRGEQFFGPGTRLTVL.

This chain uses TRBV7-3 with TRBJ2-1, with 10 bases that match TRBD2. V lost 0 bases and J lost 4; bases outside the gene matches: 0. This CDR3 spans 15 amino acids. CDR1 is SGHTA, CDR2 FQGTGA, per germline. CDR3 in DNA: TGTGCCAGCAGCTTAACTAGCGGGAGGTACAATGAGCAGTTCTTC. This codes for CASSLTSGRYNEQFF.

Points on this clonotype: A read error may account for a junction end that differs from germline. The CDR3 DNA follows: TGTGCCAGCAGGATTACATTGACGGGCACTGAAGCTTTTTTT. Amino acids: CASRITLTGTEAFF. The rearrangement uses TRBV5-5 and TRBJ1-1; no clear D gene. CDR1 SGHKS and CDR2 YYEKEE come from the germline V gene (reference sequence). This CDR3 is built from 14 residues.

In this sample, this clonotype turned up a few times. This rearrangement joins TRBV6-1 to TRBJ1-1; D is possibly TRBD1 (5 bases). CDR1 and CDR2 from the germline V gene are MNHNS and SASEGT. This CDR3 region has 15 residues. Trimming shortened V by 6 bases and J by 0 bases, and 14 bases separated the two germline ends. The CDR3 region is CASRGRGGLNTEAFF. The CDR3 DNA follows: TGTGCCAGCAGGGGCCGTGGGGGATTGAACACTGAAGCTTTCTTT.

The chain is built from TRBV18 and TRBJ2-6; maybe TRBD1 (5 bases). CDR1 and CDR2 from the germline V gene are KGHSH and LQKENI. The V and J ends lost 6 bases and 4 bases respectively, with 16 bases between them. This CDR3 comprises 16 residues. CDR3 sequence reads: CASSPTRVFGANVLTF. CDR3 in DNA: TGTGCCAGCTCCCCGACCAGGGTCTTCGGGGCCAACGTCCTGACTTTC.

This clonotype was detected only a few times. This chain uses TRBV7-6 with TRBJ2-5, with 7 bases that match TRBD1. Germline V gene data show CDR1 as SGHVS and CDR2 as FNYEAQ. Trimming cost V 4 bases and J 5 bases; bases outside gene matches: 7. The CDR3 consists of 14 residues. The CDR3 DNA sequence: TGTGCCAGCAGCTCTAGGGGGCAGAAGGAGACCCAGTACTTC. Translating gives CASSSRGQKETQYF.

V gene TRBV12-3 or TRBV12-4 combines with J gene TRBJ2-2; D is perhaps TRBD2 (6 bases). Trimming took off 5 bases at V and 4 bases at J, with 23 bases between the two ends. This CDR3 is built from 18 residues. CDR3 in amino acids: CASSLPPYAGRVTGELFF. The CDR3 DNA reads as TGTGCCAGCAGTCTACCACCTTATGCGGGAAGAGTCACCGGGGAGCTGTTTTTT.

The chain is built from TRBV4-3 and TRBJ2-7; D call uncertain. Germline V gives CDR1 LGHNA, CDR2 YSLEER. The V end lost 0 bases, the J end lost 3 bases, and 12 bases lay between the germline ends. This CDR3 region has 15 residues. The CDR3 coding sequence is TGCGCCAGCAGCCAAGATCTGGGCAGCCTCTACGAGCAGTACTTC. This codes for CASSQDLGSLYEQYF.

The V call is TRBV24-1, the J call TRBJ2-3; 11 nucleotides agree with TRBD2. Germline values: CDR1 KGHDR, CDR2 SFDVKD. This CDR3 has 17 residues. Trimming took 1 base from V and 0 from J; bases not matched to a gene: 2. CDR3 amino acids: CATSDFWTSGSTDTQYF. The CDR3, as DNA: TGTGCCACCAGTGATTTCTGGACTAGCGGGAGCACAGATACGCAGTATTTT.

The chain links TRBV24-1 to TRBJ2-7; D is perhaps TRBD2 (7 bases). Looked up from germline, CDR1 is KGHDR and CDR2 is SFDVKD. Deletions cut 4 bases from V and 7 bases from J, with 22 bases between. This CDR3 is 16 amino acids long. The chain's CDR3 is CATSEHLPGQAGEQYF. Here the CDR3 DNA reads TGTGCCACCAGTGAGCACCTACCGGGACAAGCGGGGGAGCAGTACTTC.